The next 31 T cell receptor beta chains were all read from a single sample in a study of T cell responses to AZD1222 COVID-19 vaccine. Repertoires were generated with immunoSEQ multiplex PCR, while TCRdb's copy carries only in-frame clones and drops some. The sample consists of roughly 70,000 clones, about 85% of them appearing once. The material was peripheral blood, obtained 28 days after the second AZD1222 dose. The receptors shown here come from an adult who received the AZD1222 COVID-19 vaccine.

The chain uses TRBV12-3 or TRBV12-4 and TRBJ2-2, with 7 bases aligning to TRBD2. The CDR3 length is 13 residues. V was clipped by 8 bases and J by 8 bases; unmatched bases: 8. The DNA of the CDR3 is TGTGCCAGCGGTATAGCGGGTGCTGGGGAGCTGTTTTTT. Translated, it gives CASGIAGAGELFF.

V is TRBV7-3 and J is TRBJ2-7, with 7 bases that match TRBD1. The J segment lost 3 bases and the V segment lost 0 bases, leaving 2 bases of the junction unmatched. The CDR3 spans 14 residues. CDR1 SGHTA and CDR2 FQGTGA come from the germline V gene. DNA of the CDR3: TGTGCCAGCAGCTTAACAGGGGGCAGCTACGAGCAGTACTTC. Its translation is CASSLTGGSYEQYF.

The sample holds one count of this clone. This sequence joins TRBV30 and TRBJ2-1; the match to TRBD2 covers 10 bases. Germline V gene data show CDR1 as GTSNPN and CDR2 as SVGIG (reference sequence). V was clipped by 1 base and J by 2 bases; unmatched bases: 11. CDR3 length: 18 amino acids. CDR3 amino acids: CAWSGGTTSGLPYNEQFF. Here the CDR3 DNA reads TGTGCCTGGAGTGGGGGGACGACTAGCGGGCTTCCCTACAATGAGCAGTTCTTC.

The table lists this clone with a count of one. The CDR3 is CASSIDDGGAYGNTIYF. CDR3 sequence (DNA): TGTGCCAGTAGTATAGATGATGGAGGAGCGTATGGAAACACCATATATTTT. This chain connects TRBV19 to TRBJ1-3; unclear D gene. V was cut by 0 bases and J by 3 bases, with 15 bases left in between. CDR1 is LNHDA, CDR2 SQIVND, per germline (reference sequence). The CDR3 runs to 17 residues.

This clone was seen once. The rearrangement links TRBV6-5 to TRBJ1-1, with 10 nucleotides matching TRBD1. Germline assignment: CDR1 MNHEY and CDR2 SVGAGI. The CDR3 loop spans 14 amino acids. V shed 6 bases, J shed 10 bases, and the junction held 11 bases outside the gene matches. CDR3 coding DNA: TGTGCCAGCAGACCGCCTAATGACAGGGGGCGAGCTTTCTTT. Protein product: CASRPPNDRGRAFF.

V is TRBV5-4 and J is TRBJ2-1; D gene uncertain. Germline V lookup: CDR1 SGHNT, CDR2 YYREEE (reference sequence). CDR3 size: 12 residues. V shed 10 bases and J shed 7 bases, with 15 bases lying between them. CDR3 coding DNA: TGTGCCTACACACAAGATACTAATGAGCAGTTCTTC. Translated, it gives CAYTQDTNEQFF. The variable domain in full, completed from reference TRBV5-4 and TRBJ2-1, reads ETGVTQSPTHLIKTRGQQVTLRCSSQSGHNTVSWYQQALGQGPQFIFQYYREEENGRGNFPPRFSGLQFPNYSSELNVNALELDDSALYLCAYTQDTNEQFFGPGTRLTVL.

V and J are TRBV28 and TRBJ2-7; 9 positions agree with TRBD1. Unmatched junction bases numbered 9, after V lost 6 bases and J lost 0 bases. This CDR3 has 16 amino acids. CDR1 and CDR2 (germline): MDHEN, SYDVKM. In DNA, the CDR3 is TGTGCCAGCAGAACTACGGGGACAGGGAGCTCCTACGAGCAGTACTTC. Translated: CASRTTGTGSSYEQYF.

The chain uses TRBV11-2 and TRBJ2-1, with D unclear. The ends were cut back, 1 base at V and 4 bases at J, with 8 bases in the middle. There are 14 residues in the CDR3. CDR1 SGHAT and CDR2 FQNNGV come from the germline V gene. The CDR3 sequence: CASSLGQPYNEQFF. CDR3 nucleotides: TGTGCCAGCAGCTTAGGGCAGCCTTACAATGAGCAGTTCTTC.

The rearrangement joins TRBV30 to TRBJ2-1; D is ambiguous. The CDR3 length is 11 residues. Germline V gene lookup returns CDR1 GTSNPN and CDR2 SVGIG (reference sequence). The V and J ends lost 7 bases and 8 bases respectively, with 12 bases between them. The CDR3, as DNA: TGTGCCTCTCTCCGAAGTCATGAGCAGTTCTTC. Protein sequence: CASLRSHEQFF.

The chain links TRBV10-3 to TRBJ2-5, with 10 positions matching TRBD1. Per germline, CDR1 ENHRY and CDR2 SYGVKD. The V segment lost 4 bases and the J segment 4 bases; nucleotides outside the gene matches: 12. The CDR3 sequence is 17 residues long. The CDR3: CAISGHVRDRGAETQYF. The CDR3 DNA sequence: TGTGCCATCAGTGGGCACGTGAGGGACAGGGGTGCAGAGACCCAGTACTTC.

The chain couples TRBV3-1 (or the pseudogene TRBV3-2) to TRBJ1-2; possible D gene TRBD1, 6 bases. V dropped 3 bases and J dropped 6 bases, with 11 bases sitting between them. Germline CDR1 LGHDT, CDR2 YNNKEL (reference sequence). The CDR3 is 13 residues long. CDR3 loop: CASSHTGRDGYTF. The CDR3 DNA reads TGTGCCAGCAGCCACACAGGGAGGGATGGCTACACCTTC.

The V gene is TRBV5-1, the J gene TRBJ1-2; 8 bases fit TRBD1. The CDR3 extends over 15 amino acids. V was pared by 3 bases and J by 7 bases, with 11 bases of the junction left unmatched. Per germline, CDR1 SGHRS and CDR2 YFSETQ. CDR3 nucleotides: TGCGCCAGCAGCTCGACAGGGGCGGGGGAACTTGGCTACACCTTC. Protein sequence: CASSSTGAGELGYTF.

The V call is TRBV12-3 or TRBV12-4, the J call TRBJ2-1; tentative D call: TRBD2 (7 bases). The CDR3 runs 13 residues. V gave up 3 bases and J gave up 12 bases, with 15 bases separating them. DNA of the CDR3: TGTGCCAGCAGTTTGGGGAGGGGGAGCAGGCAGTTCTTC. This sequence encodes CASSLGRGSRQFF.

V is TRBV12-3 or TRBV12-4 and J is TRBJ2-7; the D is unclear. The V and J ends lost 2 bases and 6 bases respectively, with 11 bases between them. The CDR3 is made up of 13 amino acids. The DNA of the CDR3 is TGTGCCAGCAGTTTATCGCCCCCAATCGAGCAGTACTTC. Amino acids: CASSLSPPIEQYF.

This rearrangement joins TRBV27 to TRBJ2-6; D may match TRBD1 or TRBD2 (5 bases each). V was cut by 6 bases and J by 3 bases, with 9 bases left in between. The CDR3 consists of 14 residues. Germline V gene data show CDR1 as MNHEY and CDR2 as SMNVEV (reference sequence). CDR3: CASSRGLGANVLTF. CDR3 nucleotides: TGTGCCAGCAGCCGGGGCCTTGGGGCCAACGTCCTGACTTTC.

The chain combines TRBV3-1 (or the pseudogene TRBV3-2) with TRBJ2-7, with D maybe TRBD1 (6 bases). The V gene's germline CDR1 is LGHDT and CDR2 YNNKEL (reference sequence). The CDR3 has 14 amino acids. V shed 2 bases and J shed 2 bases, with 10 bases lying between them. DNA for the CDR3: TGTGCCAGCAGCCAAAGGACAGTTACCTACGAGCAGTACTTC. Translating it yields CASSQRTVTYEQYF.

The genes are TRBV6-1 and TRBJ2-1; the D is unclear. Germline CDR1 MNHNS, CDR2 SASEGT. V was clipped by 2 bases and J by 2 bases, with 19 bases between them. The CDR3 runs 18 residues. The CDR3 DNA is TGTGCCAGCAGTGAACTCGGTCCATCCAAAACCCCCTACAATGAGCAGTTCTTC. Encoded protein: CASSELGPSKTPYNEQFF.

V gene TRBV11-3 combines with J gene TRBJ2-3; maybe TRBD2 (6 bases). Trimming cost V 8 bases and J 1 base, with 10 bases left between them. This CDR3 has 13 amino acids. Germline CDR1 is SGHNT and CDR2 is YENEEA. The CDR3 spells CASAGWGTDTQYF. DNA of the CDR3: TGTGCCAGCGCGGGGTGGGGCACAGATACGCAGTATTTT.

The CDR3 spells CASSQGDSYNSPLHF. In DNA, the CDR3 is TGTGCCAGCTCGCAGGGCGACTCCTATAATTCACCCCTCCACTTT. The gene calls are TRBV5-4 and TRBJ1-6; D perhaps matches TRBD1 (5 bases). The length of the CDR3 is 15 residues. V was pared by 7 bases and J by 0 bases, with 11 bases between. CDR1 is SGHNT, CDR2 YYREEE, per germline (reference sequence).

The CDR3 nucleotides read TGTGCCAGCAGTTACTCGTGGCAGGGGCCGGAGACCCAGTACTTC. Amino acid sequence: CASSYSWQGPETQYF. The rearrangement uses TRBV6-5 and TRBJ2-5, with a tentative D call TRBD1 (6 bases). Per germline, CDR1 MNHEY and CDR2 SVGAGI. This CDR3 spans 15 amino acids. V was shortened by 0 bases and J by 5 bases, with 13 bases between the two germline ends.

CDR3 residues: CASSLTTDYGYTF. The CDR3 DNA reads as TGTGCCAGCAGTTTAACCACGGACTATGGCTACACCTTC. The V gene is TRBV12-3 or TRBV12-4, the J gene TRBJ1-2; D remains unclear. The CDR3 length is 13 residues. The germline V and J ends were trimmed by 2 bases and 3 bases, with 7 bases remaining between them.

The CDR3 protein is CASSLSSARGRSPLHF. The CDR3 coding sequence is TGTGCCAGCAGTTTATCGAGCGCCAGGGGTAGGTCACCCCTCCACTTT. The V and J genes are TRBV27 and TRBJ1-6; tentatively, D is TRBD1 (6 bases). In germline, CDR1 is MNHEY, CDR2 SMNVEV (reference sequence). The CDR3 sequence is 16 residues long. The V and J ends lost 0 bases and 10 bases respectively, with 16 bases between them.

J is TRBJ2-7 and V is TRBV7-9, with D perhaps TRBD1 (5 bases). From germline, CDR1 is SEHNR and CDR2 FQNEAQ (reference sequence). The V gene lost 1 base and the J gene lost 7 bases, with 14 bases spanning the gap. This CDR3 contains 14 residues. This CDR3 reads CASSLEAGSKEQYF. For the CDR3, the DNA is TGTGCCAGCAGCTTAGAGGCAGGGTCTAAAGAGCAGTACTTC.

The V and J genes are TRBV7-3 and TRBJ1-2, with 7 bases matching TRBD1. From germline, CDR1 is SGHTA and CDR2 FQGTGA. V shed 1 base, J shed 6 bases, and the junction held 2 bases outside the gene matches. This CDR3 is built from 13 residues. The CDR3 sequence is CASSLRQGNGYTF. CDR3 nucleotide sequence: TGTGCCAGCAGCTTAAGACAGGGTAATGGCTACACCTTC. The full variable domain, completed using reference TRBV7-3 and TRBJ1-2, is GAGVSQTPSNKVTEKGKYVELRCDPISGHTALYWYRQSLGQGPEFLIYFQGTGAADDSGLPNDRFFAVRPEGSVSTLKIQRTERGDSAVYLCASSLRQGNGYTFGSGTRLTVV.

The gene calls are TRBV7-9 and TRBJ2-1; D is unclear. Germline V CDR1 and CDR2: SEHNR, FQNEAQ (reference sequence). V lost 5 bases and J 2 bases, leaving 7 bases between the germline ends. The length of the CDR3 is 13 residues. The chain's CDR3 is CASSPPTYNEQFF. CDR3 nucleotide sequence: TGTGCCAGCAGCCCCCCCACCTACAATGAGCAGTTCTTC.

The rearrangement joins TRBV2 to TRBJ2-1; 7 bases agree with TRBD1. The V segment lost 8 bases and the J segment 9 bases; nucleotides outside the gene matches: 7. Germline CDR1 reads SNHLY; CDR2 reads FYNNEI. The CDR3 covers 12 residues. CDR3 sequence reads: CASDRASREQFF. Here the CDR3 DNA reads TGTGCCAGCGACAGGGCATCGCGTGAGCAGTTCTTC.

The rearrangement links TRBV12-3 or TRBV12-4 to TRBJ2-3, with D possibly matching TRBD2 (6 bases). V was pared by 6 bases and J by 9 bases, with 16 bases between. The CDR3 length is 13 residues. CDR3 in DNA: TGTGCCAGCAGGCGGGACGCCTTGTCCACGCAGTATTTT. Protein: CASRRDALSTQYF.

The CDR3 coding sequence is TGTGCCAGCAGCAAAGCAGCACAGCTAAAGGCTGAGTCAGATACGCAGTATTTT. It yields the protein CASSKAAQLKAESDTQYF. This chain links TRBV21-1 with TRBJ2-3; TRBD1, the table's D call, lacks a check against the DNA. TRBV21-1 is a pseudogene. The CDR3 is made up of 18 amino acids.

CDR3 loop: CASSPPLSPYTEAFF. DNA of the CDR3: TGTGCCAGCAGTCCCCCTTTGTCCCCATACACTGAAGCTTTCTTT. The rearrangement links TRBV27 to TRBJ1-1; no clear D. This CDR3 has 15 residues. The germline V gene encodes CDR1 MNHEY and CDR2 SMNVEV (reference sequence). The V end lost 5 bases, the J end lost 3 bases, and 16 bases lay between the germline ends.

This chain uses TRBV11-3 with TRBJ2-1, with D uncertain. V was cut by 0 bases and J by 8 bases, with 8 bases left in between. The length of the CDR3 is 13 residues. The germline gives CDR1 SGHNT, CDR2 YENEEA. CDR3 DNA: TGTGCCAGCAGCTTAGACTTAAGGGATGAGCAGTTCTTC. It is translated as CASSLDLRDEQFF.

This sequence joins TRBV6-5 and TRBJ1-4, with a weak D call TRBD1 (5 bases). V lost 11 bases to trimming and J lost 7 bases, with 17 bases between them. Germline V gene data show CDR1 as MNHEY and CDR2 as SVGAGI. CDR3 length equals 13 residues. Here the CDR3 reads CASRRDLAEKLFF. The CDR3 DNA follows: TGTGCCTCAAGACGGGACCTAGCTGAAAAACTGTTTTTT.